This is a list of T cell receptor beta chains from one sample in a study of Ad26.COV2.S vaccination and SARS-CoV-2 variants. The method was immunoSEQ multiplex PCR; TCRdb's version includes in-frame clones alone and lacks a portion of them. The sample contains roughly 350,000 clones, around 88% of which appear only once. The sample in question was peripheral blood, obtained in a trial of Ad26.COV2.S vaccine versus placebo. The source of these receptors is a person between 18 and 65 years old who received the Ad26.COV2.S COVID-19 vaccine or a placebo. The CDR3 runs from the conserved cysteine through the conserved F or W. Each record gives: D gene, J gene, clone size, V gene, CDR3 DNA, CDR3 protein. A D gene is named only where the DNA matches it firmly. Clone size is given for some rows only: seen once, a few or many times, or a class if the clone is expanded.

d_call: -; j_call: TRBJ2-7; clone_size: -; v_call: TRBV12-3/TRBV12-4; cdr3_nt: TGTGCCAGCAGTTTAGCCGAGGGAGTTAAGCAGTACTTC; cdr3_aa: CASSLAEGVKQYF
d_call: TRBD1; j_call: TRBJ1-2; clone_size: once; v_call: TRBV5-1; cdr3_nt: TGCGCCAGCAGCTTGAGGGACAGGGCTGATGGCTACACCTTC; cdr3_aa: CASSLRDRADGYTF
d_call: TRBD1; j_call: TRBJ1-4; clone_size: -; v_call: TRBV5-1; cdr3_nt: TGCGCCAGCAGCCAAGGGACAGGGGGTGAAAAACTGTTTTTT; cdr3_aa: CASSQGTGGEKLFF
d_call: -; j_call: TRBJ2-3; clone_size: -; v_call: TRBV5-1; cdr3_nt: TGCGCCAGCAGCTTGTTGGCCGGCCTGAACACAGATACGCAGTATTTT; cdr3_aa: CASSLLAGLNTDTQYF
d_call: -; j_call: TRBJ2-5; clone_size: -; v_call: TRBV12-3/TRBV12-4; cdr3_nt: TGTGCCAGCTCCCCGAGTTGGGAGACCCAGTACTTC; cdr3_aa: CASSPSWETQYF
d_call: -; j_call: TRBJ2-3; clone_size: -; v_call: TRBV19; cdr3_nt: TGTGCCAGTAGCATTGGACCCCTAGAAAATACGCAGTATTTT; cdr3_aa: CASSIGPLENTQYF
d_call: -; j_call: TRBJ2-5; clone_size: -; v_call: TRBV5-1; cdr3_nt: TGCGCCAGCAGCTTGCGGGCAGGGGATTACCAAGAGACCCAGTACTTC; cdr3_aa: CASSLRAGDYQETQYF
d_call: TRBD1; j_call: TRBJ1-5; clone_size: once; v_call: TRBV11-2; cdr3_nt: TGTGCCAGCAGCAGCCGGGACAGTAGCAATCAGCCCCAGCATTTT; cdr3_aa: CASSSRDSSNQPQHF
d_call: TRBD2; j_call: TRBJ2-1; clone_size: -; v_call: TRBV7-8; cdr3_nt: TGTGCCAGCAGCACCCCCGGGACTAGGAAATACAATGAGCAGTTCTTC; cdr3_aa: CASSTPGTRKYNEQFF
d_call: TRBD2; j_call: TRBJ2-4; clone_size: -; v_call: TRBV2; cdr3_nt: TGTGCCAGCAGTGAAAGACTAGCTAAAAACATTCAGTACTTC; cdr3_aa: CASSERLAKNIQYF
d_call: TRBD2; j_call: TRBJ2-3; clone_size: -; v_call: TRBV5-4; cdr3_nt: TGTGCCAGCAGCTATCCACTCGGACTAGCGGGGGATACGCAGTATTTT; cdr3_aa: CASSYPLGLAGDTQYF
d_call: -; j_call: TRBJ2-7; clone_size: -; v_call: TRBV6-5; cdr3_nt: TGTGCCAGCAGTTACGGACAGAACTACGAGCAGTACTTC; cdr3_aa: CASSYGQNYEQYF
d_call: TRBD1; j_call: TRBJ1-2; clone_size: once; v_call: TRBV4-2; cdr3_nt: TGTGCCAGCAGCCAAGTTGAACAGGGGGACTATGGCTACACCTTC; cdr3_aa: CASSQVEQGDYGYTF
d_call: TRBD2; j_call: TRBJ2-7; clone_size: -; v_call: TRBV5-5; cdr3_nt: TGTGCCAGCAGCCCCGGACTAGATTCGTTGAACGAGCAGTACTTC; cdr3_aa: CASSPGLDSLNEQYF
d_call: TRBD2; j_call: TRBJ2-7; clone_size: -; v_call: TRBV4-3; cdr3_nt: TGCGCCAGCAGCCAAGATCCGGGCGGGGGGTACGAGCAGTACTTC; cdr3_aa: CASSQDPGGGYEQYF
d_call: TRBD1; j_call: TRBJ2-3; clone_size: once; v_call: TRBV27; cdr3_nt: TGTGCCAGCAGCAAGGGACAGGGGGTCGCAGATACGCAGTATTTT; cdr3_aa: CASSKGQGVADTQYF
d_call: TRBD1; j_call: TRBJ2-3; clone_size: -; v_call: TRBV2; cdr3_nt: TGTGCCACCTCACTTAGGGGACAGGAAGCAGATACGCAGTATTTT; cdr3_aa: CATSLRGQEADTQYF
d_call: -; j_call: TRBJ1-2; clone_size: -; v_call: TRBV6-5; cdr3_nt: TGTGCCAGCAGAACGGGGGACACAACTAACTATGGCTACACCTTC; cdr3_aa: CASRTGDTTNYGYTF
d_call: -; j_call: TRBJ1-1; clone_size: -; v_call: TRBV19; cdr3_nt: TGTGCCAGTAGTATAATCCCCGGGGTCACTGAAGCTTTCTTT; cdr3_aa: CASSIIPGVTEAFF
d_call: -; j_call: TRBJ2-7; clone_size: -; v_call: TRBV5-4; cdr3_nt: TGTGCCAGCAGCTTGGTTCCTGAGACCTACGAGCAGTACTTC; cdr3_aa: CASSLVPETYEQYF
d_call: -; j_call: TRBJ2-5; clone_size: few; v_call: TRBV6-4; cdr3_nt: TGTGCCAGCAGTGACTCCTTAGCTAAAGAGACCCAGTACTTC; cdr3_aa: CASSDSLAKETQYF
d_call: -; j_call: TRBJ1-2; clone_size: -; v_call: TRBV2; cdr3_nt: TGTGCCAGCAGTGAAGCCGAACTGACCGGGATGTCTGGCTACACCTTC; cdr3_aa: CASSEAELTGMSGYTF
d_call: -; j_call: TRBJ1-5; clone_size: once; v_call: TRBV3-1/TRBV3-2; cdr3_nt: TGTGCCAGCAGCCGAGGGCTTAGCAATCAGCCCCAGCATTTT; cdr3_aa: CASSRGLSNQPQHF
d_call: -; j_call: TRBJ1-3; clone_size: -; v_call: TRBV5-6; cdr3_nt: TGTGCCAGCAGCTTAACAGGAGTTCTCTCTGGAAACACCATATATTTT; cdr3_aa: CASSLTGVLSGNTIYF
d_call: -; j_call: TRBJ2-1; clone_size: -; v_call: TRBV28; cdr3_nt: TGTGCCAGCAGTTTTCAGACTAGCTACAATGAGCAGTTCTTC; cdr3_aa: CASSFQTSYNEQFF
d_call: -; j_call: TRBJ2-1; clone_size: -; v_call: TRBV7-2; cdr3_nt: TGTGCCAGCAGCTTAAGCCTAGCAGGCGATGAGCAGTTCTTC; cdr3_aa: CASSLSLAGDEQFF
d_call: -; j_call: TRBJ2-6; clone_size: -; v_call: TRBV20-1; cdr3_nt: TGCAGTGCTAGTCGAGGGGCTGGGGCCAACGTCCTGACTTTC; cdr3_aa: CSASRGAGANVLTF
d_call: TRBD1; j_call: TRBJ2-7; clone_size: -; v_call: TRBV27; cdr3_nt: TGTGCCAGGCTAAGTCGACAGGGATGTACCTACGAGCAGTACTTC; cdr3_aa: CARLSRQGCTYEQYF
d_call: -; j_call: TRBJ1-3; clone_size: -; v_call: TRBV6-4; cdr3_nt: TGTGCCAGGACACGGGGCTCTGGAAACACCATATATTTT; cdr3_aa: CARTRGSGNTIYF
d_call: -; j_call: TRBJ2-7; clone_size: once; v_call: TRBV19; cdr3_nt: TGTGCCAGTAGCCCTCCGGGACTTCGCCTCTACGAGCAGTACTTC; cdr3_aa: CASSPPGLRLYEQYF
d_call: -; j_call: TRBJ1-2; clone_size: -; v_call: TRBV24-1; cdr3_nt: TGTGCCACCAGTGATACAGCCTATGGCTACACCTTC; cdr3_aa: CATSDTAYGYTF
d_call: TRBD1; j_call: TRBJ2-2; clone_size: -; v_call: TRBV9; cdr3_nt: TGTGCCAGCAGCGTAGCAGGGGGTAGGGGGGAGCTGTTTTTT; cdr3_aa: CASSVAGGRGELFF
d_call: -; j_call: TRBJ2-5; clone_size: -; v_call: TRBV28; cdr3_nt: TGTGCCAGCAGTGCTACCCCGGGACGGTACCAAGAGACCCAGTACTTC; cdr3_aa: CASSATPGRYQETQYF
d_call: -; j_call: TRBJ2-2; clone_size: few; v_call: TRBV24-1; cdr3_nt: TGTGCCACCAGTGCGGGTGGGTCCGGGGAGCTGTTTTTT; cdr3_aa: CATSAGGSGELFF
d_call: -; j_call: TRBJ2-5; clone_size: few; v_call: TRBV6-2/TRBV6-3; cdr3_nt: TGTGCCAGCAGTTACTCGGGGGAGACCCAGTACTTC; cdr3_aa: CASSYSGETQYF
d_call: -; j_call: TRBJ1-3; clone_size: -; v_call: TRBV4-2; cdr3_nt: TGTGCCAGCAGCGGGGCCTACTCTGGAAACACCATATATTTT; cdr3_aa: CASSGAYSGNTIYF
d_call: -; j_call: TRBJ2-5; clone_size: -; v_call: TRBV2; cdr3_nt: TGTGCCAGCAGGAGGAGGGGTAGGGCTAACCAAGAGACCCAGTACTTC; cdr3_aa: CASRRRGRANQETQYF
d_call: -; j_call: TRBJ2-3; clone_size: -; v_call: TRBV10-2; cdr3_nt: TGCGCCAGCTGTTTAGCAGGCACAGATACGCAGTATTTT; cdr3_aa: CASCLAGTDTQYF
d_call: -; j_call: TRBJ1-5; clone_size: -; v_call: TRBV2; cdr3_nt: TGTGCCAGCAGTGAGGACAGAGGGAATCAGCCCCAGCATTTT; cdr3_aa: CASSEDRGNQPQHF
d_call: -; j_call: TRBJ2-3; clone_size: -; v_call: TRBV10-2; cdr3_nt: TGCGCCAGCAGCGCCCGGACGGACAATGCGCAGTATTTT; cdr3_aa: CASSARTDNAQYF
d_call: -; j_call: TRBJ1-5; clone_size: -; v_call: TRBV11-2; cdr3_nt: TGTGCCAGCAGCTTAAACCCCCAGGCGGGTCAGCCCCAGCATTTT; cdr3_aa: CASSLNPQAGQPQHF
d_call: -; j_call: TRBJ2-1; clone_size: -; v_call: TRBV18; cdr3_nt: TGTGCCAGCTCACCACCGTTATCGGGCGGTAGCTCCTACAATGAGCAGTTCTTC; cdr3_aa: CASSPPLSGGSSYNEQFF
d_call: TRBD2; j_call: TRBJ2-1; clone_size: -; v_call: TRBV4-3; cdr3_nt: TGCGCCAGCAGCCCCGGGACTAGCGGAGTGTTATACAATGAGCAGTTCTTC; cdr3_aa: CASSPGTSGVLYNEQFF
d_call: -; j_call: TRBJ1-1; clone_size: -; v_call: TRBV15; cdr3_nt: TGTGCCACCAGCAGAGGAGGGGGGCCTGAAGCTTTCTTT; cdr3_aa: CATSRGGGPEAFF
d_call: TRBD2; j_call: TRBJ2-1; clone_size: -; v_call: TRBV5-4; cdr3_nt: TGTGCCAGCAGCCTCCGGACTAGCGGGAGTTATAATGAGCAGTTCTTC; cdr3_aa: CASSLRTSGSYNEQFF
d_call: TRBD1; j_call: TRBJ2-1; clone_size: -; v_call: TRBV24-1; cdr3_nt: TGTGCCACCAGTGACCCCACAGGGGAATCCTACAATGAGCAGTTCTTC; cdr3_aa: CATSDPTGESYNEQFF